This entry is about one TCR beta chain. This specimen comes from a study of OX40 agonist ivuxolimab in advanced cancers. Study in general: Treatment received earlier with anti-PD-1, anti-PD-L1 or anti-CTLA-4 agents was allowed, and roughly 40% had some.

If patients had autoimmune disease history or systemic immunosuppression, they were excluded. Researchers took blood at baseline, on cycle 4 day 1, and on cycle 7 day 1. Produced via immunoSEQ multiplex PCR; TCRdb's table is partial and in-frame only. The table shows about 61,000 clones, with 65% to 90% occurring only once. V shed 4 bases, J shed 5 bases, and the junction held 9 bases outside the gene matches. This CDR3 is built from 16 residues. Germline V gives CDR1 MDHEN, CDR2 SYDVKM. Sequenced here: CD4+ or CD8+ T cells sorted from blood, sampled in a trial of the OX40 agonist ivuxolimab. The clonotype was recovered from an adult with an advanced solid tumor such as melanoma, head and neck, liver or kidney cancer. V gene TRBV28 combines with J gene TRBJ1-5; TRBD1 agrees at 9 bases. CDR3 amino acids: CASSSRQGGIHQPQHF. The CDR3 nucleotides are TGTGCCAGCAGTTCACGACAGGGGGGGATCCATCAGCCCCAGCATTTT.